The 5 T cell receptor beta chains given below trace back to one sample, sequenced in a study of blood T cell repertoires in COVID-19. Some clones are missing from TCRdb's copy, which holds only in-frame ones; the method was immunoSEQ multiplex PCR. This table has tens of thousands of clones, approximately 85% appearing once. The sample taken for sequencing was peripheral blood. The receptors derive from a human donor in a cohort sampled during active COVID-19.

The gene calls are TRBV7-6 and TRBJ2-3, with D possibly being TRBD2 (5 bases). The V gene lost 5 bases and the J gene lost 0 bases, with 21 bases spanning the gap. Germline CDR1 is SGHVS and CDR2 is FNYEAQ. This CDR3 spans 18 amino acids. As DNA, the CDR3 is TGTGCCAGCAGCGCTCTAGCTGGGTACGATACTAGCACAGATACGCAGTATTTT. It encodes CASSALAGYDTSTDTQYF. The variable domain in full, with the rest retrieved from reference TRBV7-6 and TRBJ2-3, is GAGVSQSPRYKVTKRGQDVALRCDPISGHVSLYWYRQALGQGPEFLTYFNYEAQQDKSGLPNDRFSAERPEGSISTLTIQRTEQRDSAMYRCASSALAGYDTSTDTQYFGPGTRLTVL.

J is TRBJ2-2 and V is TRBV7-9; D is unresolved. V was trimmed by 2 bases and J by 4 bases, leaving 8 bases between them. In germline, CDR1 is SEHNR, CDR2 FQNEAQ (reference sequence). CDR3 length: 14 amino acids. This chain's CDR3 is CASSLPLGTGELFF. Here the CDR3 DNA reads TGTGCCAGCAGCTTACCCCTAGGCACCGGGGAGCTGTTTTTT.

The chain employs TRBV9 and TRBJ2-3; 7 bases match TRBD2. Trimming at V came to 2 bases and at J to 3 bases, leaving 6 bases not matched to a gene. Germline CDR1 and CDR2: SGDLS and YYNGEE. There are 15 residues in the CDR3. The CDR3 DNA follows: TGTGCCAGCAGCGTTGGGATCGGGGGGACAGATACGCAGTATTTT. This translates into CASSVGIGGTDTQYF.

For the CDR3, the DNA is TGCGCCAGCAGCCAAGATCCAAGGGAGATCTCTGGAAACACCATATATTTT. The encoded protein is CASSQDPREISGNTIYF. V usage is TRBV4-1 and J usage is TRBJ1-3; the D is unclear. The CDR3 sequence is 17 residues long. The germline V and J ends were trimmed by 0 bases and 0 bases, with 12 bases remaining between them. CDR1 and CDR2 (germline): MGHRA, YSYEKL.

The chain carries TRBV10-3 and TRBJ2-2, with 12 bases matching TRBD1. The CDR3 spans 15 residues. The V gene end was trimmed by 6 bases and the J gene end by 5 bases; junction bases not matched to a gene: 4. CDR1 is ENHRY and CDR2 is SYGVKD in the germline V gene. The CDR3 loop reads CAIRGQGARTGELFF. For the CDR3, the DNA is TGTGCCATCAGGGGACAGGGGGCGCGGACCGGGGAGCTGTTTTTT.